This T cell receptor beta chain was identified during a study of blood T cell repertoires in COVID-19. How the authors handled the data: Researchers report that nucleated cell counts were estimated from reference gene primer amplification. The data were produced by immunoSEQ multiplex PCR, yet TCRdb's version contains in-frame clones alone and is incomplete. The V and J calls and clone size were taken over from that table, and D and trimming were inferred from the DNA. In the table there are about 100,000 clones, 70% to 80% of which are singletons. The sequence came from a woman aged 80 or older with active or convalescent COVID-19. The sequencing input was peripheral blood.

The CDR3 is CASRADRGFSEQFF. CDR3 nucleotides: TGTGCCAGCAGGGCGGACAGGGGGTTCAGTGAGCAGTTCTTC. The chain uses TRBV2 and TRBJ2-1; 10 nucleotides align to TRBD1. This CDR3 spans 14 amino acids. Germline-derived CDR1 and CDR2 are SNHLY and FYNNEI. The trim removed 6 bases at V and 9 bases at J, leaving 8 bases unmatched.